A single sample gave rise to the 14 T cell receptor beta chains below, sequenced in a study of CD8 T cells in Susac syndrome. A quantity of about 0.5 to 1 ug RNA underwent reverse transcription using random hexamers. TCRdb re-derived calls from the immunoSEQ multiplex PCR reads in MiXCR, one entry per CDR3 protein. Of some 240,000 distinct CDR3 sequences listed, almost 97% were seen once; the top ten hold approximately 0.1%. Material: CD4+ T cells from PBMCs. These receptors all stem from a human donor with Susac syndrome.

This chain connects TRBV9 to TRBJ2-7, with D hard to call. Trimming stripped 0 bases from V and 6 bases from J, with 7 bases between. Germline V CDR1 and CDR2: SGDLS, YYNGEE. The CDR3 consists of 12 residues. For the CDR3, the DNA is TGTGCCAGCAGCGTAGGCGTTGGCGAGCAGTACTTC. Its translation: CASSVGVGEQYF. Complete variable domain (other parts from reference TRBV9 and TRBJ2-7): DSGVTQTPKHLITATGQRVTLRCSPRSGDLSVYWYQQSLDQGLQFLIQYYNGEERAKGNILERFSAQQFPDLHSELNLSSLELGDSALYFCASSVGVGEQYFGPGTRLTVT.

This clonotype has just a few counts. The chain employs TRBV2 and TRBJ2-2, with unresolved D. Germline lookup yields CDR1 SNHLY and CDR2 FYNNEI. V shed 5 bases and J shed 7 bases, with 8 bases lying between them. This CDR3 is built from 12 residues. The CDR3 DNA follows: TGTGCCAGCAGTTACGAGCGCGGGGAGCTGTTTTTT. As protein: CASSYERGELFF.

This rearrangement joins TRBV12-3 or TRBV12-4 to TRBJ1-2; D ambiguous. V shed 0 bases and J shed 9 bases, with 14 bases lying between them. This CDR3 comprises 14 residues. The CDR3 bases are TGTGCCAGCAGTTTAGCCGGGAAGCATGGTAGCTACACCTTC. This sequence encodes CASSLAGKHGSYTF.

This chain uses TRBV7-6 with TRBJ2-5, with TRBD2 matching 9 bases. Germline CDR1 and CDR2: SGHVS and FNYEAQ. The V gene end was trimmed by 6 bases and the J gene end by 1 base; junction bases not matched to a gene: 3. This CDR3 has 14 residues. DNA for the CDR3: TGTGCCAGCAGTTTTAGCGGGAGCCAAGAGACCCAGTACTTC. Encoded protein: CASSFSGSQETQYF. Variable domain in full (rest from reference TRBV7-6 and TRBJ2-5): GAGVSQSPRYKVTKRGQDVALRCDPISGHVSLYWYRQALGQGPEFLTYFNYEAQQDKSGLPNDRFSAERPEGSISTLTIQRTEQRDSAMYRCASSFSGSQETQYFGPGTRLLVL.

V and J are TRBV3-1 and TRBJ2-4; the match to TRBD2 covers 9 bases. CDR1 and CDR2 (germline): LGHDT, YNNKEL (reference sequence). Trimming took 1 base from V and 1 from J; bases not matched to a gene: 17. The CDR3 consists of 21 residues. The CDR3 here is CASSQALSGLAGAWAKNIQYF. The DNA for the CDR3 is TGTGCCAGCAGCCAAGCCTTATCCGGCTTAGCGGGAGCTTGGGCCAAAAACATTCAGTACTTC.

This rearrangement joins TRBV24-1 to TRBJ1-1, with a weak D call TRBD1 (5 bases). The CDR3 has 16 amino acids. V was pared by 6 bases and J by 5 bases, with 21 bases between. The germline V gene encodes CDR1 KGHDR and CDR2 SFDVKD. This CDR3 reads CATSLNGRGGMTEAFF. CDR3 bases: TGTGCCACCAGTCTCAACGGTCGGGGGGGAATGACTGAAGCTTTCTTT.

V usage is TRBV7-2 and J usage is TRBJ2-7; TRBD2 agrees at 12 bases. Trimming took 5 bases from V and 5 from J; bases not matched to a gene: 7. Germline CDR1 is SGHTA and CDR2 is FQGNSA. CDR3 length: 15 residues. Here the CDR3 DNA reads TGTGCCAGCAGCCACACTAGCGGGAGGTTCGACGAGCAGTACTTC. It codes for CASSHTSGRFDEQYF.

The rearrangement uses TRBV7-9 and TRBJ2-1, with D unclear. V lost 1 base and J lost 8, with 15 bases in between. Germline-derived CDR1 and CDR2 are SEHNR and FQNEAQ (reference sequence). CDR3 length equals 15 residues. The CDR3 protein is CASSLVGGSGDEQFF. The CDR3, as DNA: TGTGCCAGCAGCTTAGTAGGCGGTAGTGGGGATGAGCAGTTCTTC. Full variable domain (outside the CDR3, taken from reference TRBV7-9 and TRBJ2-1): DTGVSQNPRHKITKRGQNVTFRCDPISEHNRLYWYRQTLGQGPEFLTYFQNEAQLEKSRLLSDRFSAERPKGSFSTLEIQRTEQGDSAMYLCASSLVGGSGDEQFFGPGTRLTVL.

Points on this clonotype: The junction and the germline gene differ at one end; a read error may be behind it. The V call is TRBV20-1, the J call TRBJ1-1; 8 nucleotides agree with TRBD1. CDR3 length equals 15 residues. In germline, CDR1 is DFQATT, CDR2 SNEGSKA (reference sequence). The CDR3 DNA reads TGCAGTGCTACCCCGGCAGGGGGCGTGAAGACTGAAGCTTTCTTT. Translation: CSATPAGGVKTEAFF.

The V and J genes are TRBV25-1 and TRBJ1-2, with TRBD1 as a possible D gene (6 bases). Looked up from germline, CDR1 is MGHDK and CDR2 is SYGVNS. The CDR3 consists of 14 residues. With 3 bases removed from V and 3 bases from J, the gap between germline ends came to 11 bases. CDR3 amino acids: CASSDRGRYYGYTF. CDR3 nucleotides: TGTGCCAGCAGTGACCGGGGGCGGTACTATGGCTACACCTTC.

CDR3 in amino acids: CASSLKGTTGMYEQYF. DNA for the CDR3: TGTGCCAGCAGCTTGAAGGGGACTACTGGGATGTACGAGCAGTACTTC. The chain employs TRBV7-9 and TRBJ2-7, with TRBD2 matching over 7 bases. The CDR3 loop spans 16 amino acids. The V gene end was trimmed by 3 bases and the J gene end by 4 bases; junction bases not matched to a gene: 12. CDR1 and CDR2 (germline): SEHNR, FQNEAQ (reference sequence).

The rearrangement joins TRBV24-1 to TRBJ2-7; 9 nucleotides line up with TRBD2. V was clipped by 8 bases and J by 3 bases; unmatched bases: 10. The CDR3 has 15 residues. Germline V gene sequence: CDR1 KGHDR, CDR2 SFDVKD. The CDR3 reads CATNVSSGMIYEQYF. CDR3 DNA: TGTGCCACCAATGTATCTAGCGGGATGATCTACGAGCAGTACTTC.

V gene TRBV20-1 combines with J gene TRBJ2-7; a weak D match, TRBD1 (6 bases). The V gene's germline CDR1 is DFQATT and CDR2 SNEGSKA (reference sequence). The CDR3 runs to 15 residues. With 0 bases removed from V and 1 base from J, the gap between germline ends came to 13 bases. The CDR3 bases are TGCAGTGCTAGAGATGCACAGGGCGTATCCTACGAGCAGTACTTC. This codes for CSARDAQGVSYEQYF.

The chain recombines TRBV29-1 with TRBJ2-7; D is ambiguous. Trimming left V 0 bases short and J 2 bases short, with 11 bases between. Germline CDR1 is SQVTM and CDR2 is ANQGSEA. This CDR3 spans 14 amino acids. The CDR3 nucleotides read TGCAGCGTTGAAGATGGCGGCTCCCCCTACGAGCAGTACTTC. Translation gives CSVEDGGSPYEQYF.